One and the same sample provided the 32 T cell receptor beta chains below, sequenced in a study of T cells in Graves' hyperthyroidism and ophthalmopathy. The CDR3 regions of TCR beta were amplified from RNA transcripts. When the TCR CDR3 underwent first-round RT-PCR, the HTBI primer set was used. A single record per CDR3 protein comes from TCRdb applying MiXCR to the multiplex PCR reads. The repertoire holds 200,000 to 250,000 distinct CDR3 sequences, with around 17% as singletons. The sequencing input was blood. All receptors derive from a woman aged 18-35 years with Graves' ophthalmopathy.

This clonotype was detected only a few times. The chain links TRBV19 to TRBJ2-5; 7 bases match TRBD1. Looked up from germline, CDR1 is LNHDA and CDR2 is SQIVND (reference sequence). CDR3 size: 15 residues. V lost 0 bases to trimming and J lost 2 bases; unmatched junction nucleotides: 3. The DNA for the CDR3 is TGTGCCAGTAGTATAGATTGGACAGGACAAGAGACCCAGTACTTC. As protein: CASSIDWTGQETQYF.

At least ten counts were recorded for this clonotype. CDR3 coding DNA: TGTGCCAGCAGTTCGGAGGGGGCGAAGGGTCAGCCCCAGCATTTT. Translating it yields CASSSEGAKGQPQHF. The V and J genes are TRBV28 and TRBJ1-5; 7 bases align to TRBD1. This CDR3 region has 15 residues. Germline V lookup: CDR1 MDHEN, CDR2 SYDVKM. J was trimmed by 6 bases and V by 4 bases; bases with no gene match: 9. The complete variable domain, with remaining parts taken from reference TRBV28 and TRBJ1-5, reads DVKVTQSSRYLVKRTGEKVFLECVQDMDHENMFWYRQDPGLGLRLIYFSYDVKMKEKGDIPEGYSVSREKKERFSLILESASTNQTSMYLCASSSEGAKGQPQHFGDGTRLSIL.

This clonotype was seen ten or more times. The J gene is TRBJ2-1, the V gene TRBV13, with D possibly matching TRBD1 (6 bases). Deletions cut 0 bases from V and 5 bases from J, with 17 bases between. CDR3 length: 17 residues. Germline CDR1 and CDR2: PRHDT and FYEKMQ (reference sequence). The CDR3 bases are TGTGCCAGCAGCTTAGGATTCCGACAGGCCCCTCACAATGAGCAGTTCTTC. Protein product: CASSLGFRQAPHNEQFF.

This clonotype was seen at least ten times. This sequence joins TRBV7-3 and TRBJ2-3, with 13 bases lining up with TRBD2. The V and J ends lost 5 bases and 2 bases, in that order; junction bases with no gene match: 4. Germline V gene sequence: CDR1 SGHTA, CDR2 FQGTGA. The CDR3 totals 16 residues. The CDR3: CASSKTSGGTTDTQYF. CDR3 sequence (DNA): TGTGCCAGCAGCAAGACTAGCGGGGGGACCACAGATACGCAGTATTTT.

This clonotype has a handful of counts. CDR3: CSAQTGGRSPLHF. Here the CDR3 DNA reads TGCAGTGCCCAGACAGGGGGAAGATCACCCCTCCACTTT. This chain connects TRBV20-1 to TRBJ1-6; 9 bases align to TRBD1. CDR1 DFQATT and CDR2 SNEGSKA come from the germline V gene (reference sequence). This CDR3 spans 13 amino acids. Unmatched junction bases numbered 7, after V lost 6 bases and J lost 10 bases.

This clonotype was counted many times. The chain is built from TRBV20-1 and TRBJ2-1, with D perhaps TRBD1 (6 bases). Germline V lookup: CDR1 DFQATT, CDR2 SNEGSKA (reference sequence). The CDR3 is 14 amino acids. V gave up 6 bases and J gave up 1 base, with 13 bases separating them. CDR3 in DNA: TGCAGTGCGGTAAACAGGGCGTCCTACAATGAGCAGTTCTTC. Translated: CSAVNRASYNEQFF.

Ten or more counts support this clonotype. This rearrangement joins TRBV19 to TRBJ1-5; maybe TRBD1 (6 bases). Germline V gene sequence: CDR1 LNHDA, CDR2 SQIVND (reference sequence). CDR3 size: 13 residues. The V and J ends lost 9 bases and 3 bases respectively, with 12 bases between them. In DNA form, the CDR3 reads TGTGCCAGCCTCCAGGGGTACAATCAGCCCCAGCATTTT. Encoded protein: CASLQGYNQPQHF. Variable domain in full (rest from reference TRBV19 and TRBJ1-5): DGGITQSPKYLFRKEGQNVTLSCEQNLNHDAMYWYRQDPGQGLRLIYYSQIVNDFQKGDIAEGYSVSREKKESFPLTVTSAQKNPTAFYLCASLQGYNQPQHFGDGTRLSIL.

The rearrangement joins TRBV6-1 to TRBJ1-1; 7 bases align to TRBD1. The CDR3 runs 16 residues. Germline-derived CDR1 and CDR2 are MNHNS and SASEGT. The V and J ends lost 5 bases and 0 bases, in that order; junction bases with no gene match: 9. The CDR3 region is CASSNPGQTLNTEAFF. Here the CDR3 DNA reads TGTGCCAGCAGTAACCCGGGACAGACTTTGAACACTGAAGCTTTCTTT.

Comment on this clonotype: A much bigger clone sits one base away, suggesting this may be a read error. The gene calls are TRBV9 and TRBJ2-1, with 7 bases matching TRBD2. Germline lookup yields CDR1 SGDLS and CDR2 YYNGEE. The CDR3 runs 18 residues. CDR3 DNA: TGTGCCGGCAGCGTAGATCTGGCTAGCGGTGAGGGACGCAATGAGCAGTTCTTC. As protein: CAGSVDLASGEGRNEQFF.

This clonotype was seen at least ten times. The V and J genes are TRBV28 and TRBJ1-2; TRBD1 matches at 12 bases. The V gene end was trimmed by 6 bases and the J gene end by 6 bases; junction bases not matched to a gene: 14. Germline loops: CDR1 MDHEN, CDR2 SYDVKM. The CDR3 loop spans 17 amino acids. The CDR3 DNA follows: TGTGCCAGCAGGACCGATTGGGACAGGGGGCGCTTGGATGGCTACACCTTC. Its translation: CASRTDWDRGRLDGYTF.

V is TRBV18 and J is TRBJ2-1; the D gene could be TRBD1 or TRBD2 (5 bases each). CDR3 length: 17 residues. The V gene's germline CDR1 is KGHSH and CDR2 LQKENI. V lost 2 bases and J 5 bases, leaving 19 bases between the germline ends. As DNA, the CDR3 is TGTGCCAGCTCACCAGTTTTCCGATGGGGGATAAACAATGAGCAGTTCTTC. It specifies CASSPVFRWGINNEQFF.

Many counts were recorded for this clonotype. This chain connects TRBV5-1 to TRBJ2-1; the D gene is possibly TRBD2 (5 bases). V was trimmed by 1 base and J by 0 bases, leaving 11 bases between them. The length of the CDR3 is 16 residues. Germline-derived CDR1 and CDR2 are SGHRS and YFSETQ. The CDR3 DNA reads as TGCGCCAGCAGCTTGTGGCCTCGGGGCTCCTACAATGAGCAGTTCTTC. Translating gives CASSLWPRGSYNEQFF.

This clonotype was seen ten or more times. The rearrangement uses TRBV4-2 and TRBJ2-1; 11 bases are a match to TRBD2. Germline lookup yields CDR1 LGHNA and CDR2 YNFKEQ. This CDR3 has 15 amino acids. Trimming took 5 bases from V and 4 from J; bases not matched to a gene: 4. The CDR3 coding sequence is TGTGCCAGCAGCGAACTAGCGGGAGAGTACAATGAGCAGTTCTTC. Protein sequence: CASSELAGEYNEQFF.

The sample holds many counts of this clonotype. The V gene is TRBV6-1, the J gene TRBJ2-7, with 7 bases identical to TRBD1. J gave up 6 bases and V 6 bases, and 11 bases lay outside the gene matches. CDR1 and CDR2 (germline): MNHNS, SASEGT. CDR3 length: 14 amino acids. CDR3 nucleotide sequence: TGTGCCAGCAGCCCGAGGACAGGTCAGGGCGAGCAGTACTTC. Protein sequence: CASSPRTGQGEQYF.

This clonotype was seen repeatedly, ten times or more. This chain links TRBV5-1 with TRBJ1-5; TRBD1 might be the D (6 bases). Germline loops: CDR1 SGHRS, CDR2 YFSETQ. There are 15 residues in the CDR3. V lost 4 bases and J 6 bases, leaving 17 bases between the germline ends. CDR3 sequence reads: CASSPEGGVSQPQHF. In DNA, the CDR3 is TGCGCCAGCAGCCCCGAGGGGGGGGTAAGTCAGCCCCAGCATTTT.

Ten or more counts support this clonotype. For the CDR3, the DNA is TGTGCCAGCAGTTTAGGAGCTGTCTCTGGAAACACCATATATTTT. Amino acid sequence: CASSLGAVSGNTIYF. V gene TRBV12-3 or TRBV12-4 combines with J gene TRBJ1-3, with unresolved D. Trimming left V 1 base short and J 0 bases short, with 7 bases between. This CDR3 comprises 15 residues.

This clonotype was detected ten times or more. The V and J genes are TRBV3-1 and TRBJ1-2, with D possibly being TRBD1 (6 bases). Between the trimmed V and J ends, which lost 2 bases and 7 bases, there was a span of 11 bases. The CDR3 contains 13 residues. Germline CDR1 is LGHDT and CDR2 is YNNKEL (reference sequence). CDR3 nucleotide sequence: TGTGCCAGCAGCCAAATGGGGGCGGGTGGCTACACCTTC. This encodes CASSQMGAGGYTF. Combining the CDR3 with reference TRBV3-1 and TRBJ1-2 gives the whole variable domain DTAVSQTPKYLVTQMGNDKSIKCEQNLGHDTMYWYKQDSKKFLKIMFSYNNKELIINETVPNRFSPKSPDKAHLNLHINSLELGDSAVYFCASSQMGAGGYTFGSGTRLTVV.

This clonotype occurred many times. This sequence joins TRBV18 and TRBJ1-5; D uncertain. Trimming stripped 3 bases from V and 6 bases from J, with 15 bases between. Germline V gives CDR1 KGHSH, CDR2 LQKENI. The CDR3 extends over 15 amino acids. The DNA for the CDR3 is TGTGCCAGCTCACCGTCGGCAGGTCCTGGTCAGCCCCAGCATTTT. Translated: CASSPSAGPGQPQHF.

This rearrangement joins TRBV5-1 to TRBJ2-1; possibly TRBD1 for D (5 bases). Deletions cut 2 bases from V and 4 bases from J, with 13 bases between. The CDR3 covers 15 residues. Germline CDR1 SGHRS, CDR2 YFSETQ. CDR3 sequence reads: CASSFDRRSYNEQFF. The CDR3, as DNA: TGCGCCAGCAGCTTCGACAGACGCTCTTACAATGAGCAGTTCTTC. The full variable domain, with the rest looked up from reference TRBV5-1 and TRBJ2-1, is KAGVTQTPRYLIKTRGQQVTLSCSPISGHRSVSWYQQTPGQGLQFLFEYFSETQRNKGNFPGRFSGRQFSNSRSEMNVSTLELGDSALYLCASSFDRRSYNEQFFGPGTRLTVL.

This clonotype was counted ten times or more. The chain carries TRBV15 and TRBJ2-1, with D unresolved. Germline V gives CDR1 LNHNV, CDR2 YYDKDF (reference sequence). V shed 0 bases and J shed 3 bases, with 6 bases lying between them. The CDR3 runs to 14 residues. CDR3 amino acids: CATSRDRHYNEQFF. The CDR3 DNA sequence: TGTGCCACCAGCAGAGATCGACACTACAATGAGCAGTTCTTC.

This clonotype was seen many times. This rearrangement joins TRBV27 to TRBJ1-6; 8 positions match TRBD1. The V segment lost 3 bases and the J segment 8 bases; nucleotides outside the gene matches: 6. CDR1 MNHEY and CDR2 SMNVEV come from the germline V gene (reference sequence). The CDR3 is made up of 15 amino acids. The CDR3 here is CASSFRGQGYSPLHF. The CDR3 bases are TGTGCCAGCAGTTTCAGAGGACAGGGTTATTCACCCCTCCACTTT.

As for this clonotype: A clone one base away is much larger, so this may be a read error. The J gene is TRBJ2-7, the V gene TRBV20-1; TRBD2 agrees at 8 bases. The length of the CDR3 is 13 residues. Looked up from germline, CDR1 is DFQATT and CDR2 is SNEGSKA (reference sequence). V was pared by 5 bases and J by 9 bases, with 12 bases of the junction left unmatched. CDR3 nucleotide sequence: TGCAGTGCTCCAACTAGCGGTCCTATGGGGCAGTACTTC. Its protein is CSAPTSGPMGQYF.

The chain joins TRBV2 to TRBJ1-4, with D tentatively TRBD1 (6 bases). The germline V gene encodes CDR1 SNHLY and CDR2 FYNNEI. Between the trimmed V and J ends, which lost 8 bases and 0 bases, there was a span of 10 bases. The CDR3 spans 14 residues. The CDR3 sequence is CASGWTATNEKLFF. DNA for the CDR3: TGTGCCAGCGGTTGGACAGCAACTAATGAAAAACTGTTTTTT.

To note about this clonotype: This may arise from a read error, as a much more abundant clone is one base away. The gene calls are TRBV27 and TRBJ1-1, with D possibly matching TRBD1 (6 bases). CDR1 is MNHEY and CDR2 is SMNVEV in the germline V gene (reference sequence). The CDR3 contains 16 residues. V was clipped by 5 bases and J by 4 bases, with 20 bases between them. CDR3 in amino acids: CASSITSGESGTEAFF. The CDR3 bases are TGTGCCAGCAGTATAACATCAGGGGAGTCGGGCACTGAAGCTTTCTTT.

This clonotype was seen at least ten times. J is TRBJ1-1 and V is TRBV7-8, with TRBD1 as a possible D gene (5 bases). Germline assignment: CDR1 SGHVS and CDR2 FQNEAQ. This CDR3 contains 14 residues. Trimming removed 4 bases from V and 4 bases from J, with 13 bases in between. CDR3 amino acids: CASSWQGSGTEAFF. The CDR3 DNA reads as TGTGCCAGCAGCTGGCAGGGATCCGGCACTGAAGCTTTCTTT.

V is TRBV12-3 or TRBV12-4 and J is TRBJ2-3; 15 bases match TRBD2. The CDR3 is made up of 17 amino acids. V lost 6 bases, J lost 6 bases, and 10 bases stayed unmatched. For the CDR3, the DNA is TGTGCCAGCAGAACGCTCGGGACTAGCGGGGGGAGGGATACGCAGTATTTT. Protein sequence: CASRTLGTSGGRDTQYF.

This clonotype was seen a few times. The chain has TRBV15 and TRBJ1-6, with TRBD1 as a possible D gene (5 bases). This CDR3 comprises 14 residues. V gave up 0 bases and J gave up 7 bases, with 7 bases separating them. CDR1 and CDR2 from the germline V gene are LNHNV and YYDKDF (reference sequence). The DNA of the CDR3 is TGTGCCACCAGCAGAGATCCAGGGAATTCACCCCTCCACTTT. This translates into CATSRDPGNSPLHF. Together with reference TRBV15 and TRBJ1-6, the CDR3 gives the full variable domain: DAMVIQNPRYQVTQFGKPVTLSCSQTLNHNVMYWYQQKSSQAPKLLFHYYDKDFNNEADTPDNFQSRRPNTSFCFLDIRSPGLGDTAMYLCATSRDPGNSPLHFGNGTRLTVT.

This clonotype was recorded a few times. The V and J genes are TRBV5-6 and TRBJ1-2, with 7 bases aligning to TRBD1. V gave up 1 base and J gave up 8 bases; unmatched junction bases: 8. Per the germline V gene, CDR1 is SGHDT and CDR2 is YYEEEE. The CDR3 has 14 residues. The CDR3 bases are TGTGCCAGCAGCTTGAGACAGGGTGAGAGCGGCTACACCTTC. Translation gives CASSLRQGESGYTF. The variable domain in full, completed from reference TRBV5-6 and TRBJ1-2, reads DAGVTQSPTHLIKTRGQQVTLRCSPKSGHDTVSWYQQALGQGPQFIFQYYEEEERQRGNFPDRFSGHQFPNYSSELNVNALLLGDSALYLCASSLRQGESGYTFGSGTRLTVV.

Many counts were recorded for this clonotype. The genes are TRBV5-1 and TRBJ2-2, with D perhaps matching TRBD1 (6 bases). V was trimmed by 2 bases and J by 1 base, leaving 15 bases between them. The CDR3 has 17 amino acids. Germline V gives CDR1 SGHRS, CDR2 YFSETQ. CDR3 nucleotide sequence: TGCGCCAGCAGCTTTCTCGTGGGGGCCATGAACACCGGGGAGCTGTTTTTT. Encoded protein: CASSFLVGAMNTGELFF.

In this sample, this clonotype turned up a few times. This rearrangement joins TRBV19 to TRBJ2-3; a weak D match, TRBD1 (5 bases). V was clipped by 4 bases and J by 0 bases, with 11 bases between them. The CDR3 spans 15 residues. Per germline, CDR1 LNHDA and CDR2 SQIVND (reference sequence). The CDR3 DNA reads TGTGCCAGTAGTACCCAGGGCCTTAGCACAGATACGCAGTATTTT. Translated: CASSTQGLSTDTQYF. The entire variable domain, with the rest obtained from reference TRBV19 and TRBJ2-3, is as follows: DGGITQSPKYLFRKEGQNVTLSCEQNLNHDAMYWYRQDPGQGLRLIYYSQIVNDFQKGDIAEGYSVSREKKESFPLTVTSAQKNPTAFYLCASSTQGLSTDTQYFGPGTRLTVL.

Ten or more counts support this clonotype. The J gene is TRBJ2-5, the V gene TRBV14; either TRBD1 or TRBD2 may supply D (5 bases each). This CDR3 spans 17 amino acids. V lost 0 bases and J 5 bases, leaving 19 bases between the germline ends. The V gene's germline CDR1 is SGHDN and CDR2 FVKESK. The CDR3 DNA follows: TGTGCCAGCAGCCAAGAGCCAGGGCGGGCGGCAAGGGAGACCCAGTACTTC. It translates to CASSQEPGRAARETQYF. Full variable domain (missing parts from reference TRBV14 and TRBJ2-5): EAGVTQFPSHSVIEKGQTVTLRCDPISGHDNLYWYRRVMGKEIKFLLHFVKESKQDESGMPNNRFLAERTGGTYSTLKVQPAELEDSGVYFCASSQEPGRAARETQYFGPGTRLLVL.

The sample holds a few counts of this clonotype. This chain links TRBV7-9 with TRBJ1-4, with unresolved D. Trimming removed 11 bases from V and 8 bases from J, with 15 bases in between. Germline lookup yields CDR1 SEHNR and CDR2 FQNEAQ (reference sequence). This CDR3 comprises 12 residues. The chain's CDR3 is CAGTDRGEKLFF. The CDR3 nucleotides are TGTGCCGGCACGGACCGTGGGGAAAAACTGTTTTTT.